A selection of T cell receptor beta chains follows, all from one sample in a study of CD4 T cells in relation to SARS-CoV-2 and coronaviruses. Libraries were prepared by immunoSEQ multiplex PCR; TCRdb keeps only in-frame clonotypes and omits some of them. The data hold roughly 31,000 clones, with roughly 78% observed a single time. These receptors' targets are unknown. Sequencing was performed on CD4+ T cells from PBMCs, cultured in vitro. The receptors were sampled from a human donor in good health. The CDR3 runs from the conserved cysteine through the conserved F or W. D genes are given only for firm matches. Size is omitted from some rows. Given values are once, few, many or a class for expanded clones.

abundance,d_gene,j_gene,v_gene,CDR3aa,CDR3nt
-,TRBD2,TRBJ2-5,TRBV5-1,CASSLVPSGENQETQYF,TGCGCCAGCAGCTTGGTTCCTAGCGGAGAAAACCAAGAGACCCAGTACTTC
-,-,TRBJ2-3,TRBV5-1,CASSPRGGTDTQYF,TGCGCCAGCAGCCCTAGGGGGGGCACAGATACGCAGTATTTT
-,-,TRBJ2-6,TRBV5-4,CASSFGSGANVLTF,TGTGCCAGCAGCTTCGGCTCTGGGGCCAACGTCCTGACTTTC
-,TRBD2,TRBJ2-7,TRBV9,CASSDGTSGGQYF,TGTGCCAGCAGCGACGGGACTAGTGGGGGGCAGTACTTC
-,-,TRBJ1-2,TRBV28,CASSLIGTPRNGYTF,TGTGCCAGCAGTTTAATCGGGACTCCTAGGAACGGCTACACCTTC
-,TRBD1,TRBJ2-7,TRBV4-1,CASSQALTGASYEQYF,TGCGCCAGCAGCCAGGCCCTGACAGGGGCCTCCTACGAGCAGTACTTC
-,TRBD2,TRBJ2-1,TRBV4-3,CASSQSQLAGVGNEQFF,TGCGCCAGCAGCCAATCACAATTAGCGGGAGTCGGAAATGAGCAGTTCTTC
-,-,TRBJ2-3,TRBV5-4,CASSQPGSLKDTQYF,TGTGCCAGCAGCCAACCCGGGAGCCTTAAAGATACGCAGTATTTT
-,-,TRBJ1-2,TRBV11-2,CASSLGQFYGYTF,TGTGCCAGCAGCTTAGGACAGTTCTATGGCTACACCTTC
-,TRBD1,TRBJ2-2,TRBV10-3,CAISERTGGLPGELFF,TGTGCCATCAGTGAGCGGACAGGGGGCTTACCCGGGGAGCTGTTTTTT
-,-,TRBJ1-2,TRBV19,CASSIMVGRGVDGYTF,TGTGCCAGTAGTATAATGGTCGGGCGGGGCGTAGATGGCTACACCTTC
-,-,TRBJ1-2,TRBV5-1,CASSVDIYGYTF,TGCGCCAGCAGCGTTGACATCTATGGCTACACCTTC
few,-,TRBJ2-5,TRBV7-8,CASSSRSGRLQETQYF,TGTGCCAGCAGCTCCCGCTCGGGCAGGCTCCAAGAGACCCAGTACTTC
-,-,TRBJ1-4,TRBV7-2,CASSLGRPGSEKLFF,TGTGCCAGCAGCTTAGGGCGGCCAGGGAGTGAAAAACTGTTTTTT
-,TRBD2,TRBJ2-7,TRBV6-5,CASSYYSSGSSYEQYF,TGTGCCAGCAGTTACTACTCAAGCGGGAGTTCCTACGAGCAGTACTTC
few,-,TRBJ1-2,TRBV7-2,CASSLAAPRVYGYTF,TGTGCCAGCAGCTTAGCGGCACCGAGAGTCTATGGCTACACCTTC
-,-,TRBJ1-3,TRBV29-1,CSVDPTSSGNTIYF,TGCAGCGTTGACCCCACGAGCTCTGGAAACACCATATATTTT
-,TRBD2,TRBJ2-2,TRBV19,CASSSGGAFGGELFF,TGTGCCAGTAGTAGCGGGGGGGCTTTTGGCGGGGAGCTGTTTTTT
-,-,TRBJ1-4,TRBV30,CAWSVQEKLFF,TGTGCCTGGAGTGTACAGGAAAAACTGTTTTTT
-,-,TRBJ1-4,TRBV7-9,CASSLLGTLNEKLFF,TGTGCCAGCAGCTTACTCGGGACACTTAATGAAAAACTGTTTTTT
-,TRBD1,TRBJ1-2,TRBV7-2,CASSLVGTGGGYTF,TGTGCCAGCAGCTTAGTTGGGACAGGCGGGGGCTACACCTTC
-,-,TRBJ1-5,TRBV5-8,CASSLSPQGYSNQPQHF,TGTGCCAGCAGCTTGAGCCCCCAGGGGTATAGCAATCAGCCCCAGCATTTT
-,-,TRBJ1-3,TRBV29-1,CSVVISGNTIYF,TGCAGCGTTGTTATCTCTGGAAACACCATATATTTT
-,-,TRBJ2-5,TRBV19,CASSITGATWETQYF,TGTGCCAGTAGTATTACGGGGGCTACTTGGGAGACCCAGTACTTC
-,-,TRBJ1-4,TRBV3-1/TRBV3-2,CASSQGGAEKLFF,TGTGCCAGCAGCCAAGGGGGCGCGGAAAAACTGTTTTTT
-,-,TRBJ2-4,TRBV2,CASSLQAKNIQYF,TGTGCCAGCAGTCTCCAGGCCAAAAACATTCAGTACTTC
few,-,TRBJ2-2,TRBV2,CASRRGFTGELFF,TGTGCCAGCAGGAGGGGTTTTACCGGGGAGCTGTTTTTT
-,-,TRBJ2-5,TRBV19,CASSRGETQYF,TGTGCCAGTAGTAGGGGAGAGACCCAGTACTTC
-,-,TRBJ2-3,TRBV12-3/TRBV12-4,CASSLGDTQYF,TGTGCCAGCAGTCTGGGAGATACGCAGTATTTT
-,-,TRBJ2-5,TRBV12-3/TRBV12-4,CASTGGETQYF,TGTGCCAGCACCGGCGGAGAGACCCAGTACTTC
-,TRBD2,TRBJ2-2,TRBV5-1,CASSSRGGLNTGELFF,TGCGCCAGCAGCTCCCGGGGGGGGCTCAACACCGGGGAGCTGTTTTTT
-,-,TRBJ1-5,TRBV2,CASSVERGGNQPQHF,TGTGCCAGCAGTGTGGAAAGGGGAGGCAATCAGCCCCAGCATTTT
-,-,TRBJ2-2,TRBV10-3,CAIMGTPLPGELFF,TGTGCCATCATGGGGACCCCCCTCCCCGGGGAGCTGTTTTTT
-,-,TRBJ1-2,TRBV19,CASSLGGTRDYGYTF,TGTGCCAGTAGTCTTGGAGGGACACGGGACTATGGCTACACCTTC
-,TRBD1,TRBJ1-5,TRBV5-1,CASSPDTGDQPQHF,TGCGCCAGCAGCCCAGATACAGGGGATCAGCCCCAGCATTTT
-,TRBD1,TRBJ2-3,TRBV28,CASSLFTGGGQDTQYF,TGTGCCAGCAGTTTATTCACAGGGGGAGGTCAAGATACGCAGTATTTT
once,-,TRBJ2-7,TRBV5-4,CASSPPDTYEQYF,TGTGCCAGCAGCCCCCCGGACACCTACGAGCAGTACTTC
-,-,TRBJ1-6,TRBV7-9,CASSLRGTPLHF,TGTGCCAGCAGCCTCAGGGGAACACCCCTCCACTTT
-,-,TRBJ1-1,TRBV18,CASSPPMAENTEAFF,TGTGCCAGCTCACCACCGATGGCAGAGAACACTGAAGCTTTCTTT
-,-,TRBJ2-7,TRBV19,CASSIDRGLGEQYF,TGTGCCAGTAGTATCGACCGGGGGCTCGGCGAGCAGTACTTC
-,-,TRBJ1-2,TRBV18,CASSPSAEVYGYTF,TGTGCCAGCTCACCCAGTGCAGAGGTCTATGGCTACACCTTC
-,TRBD2,TRBJ2-3,TRBV10-3,CATGLAGADTQYF,TGTGCCACCGGACTAGCGGGTGCCGATACGCAGTATTTT
-,-,TRBJ2-2,TRBV30,CAWKTGGGTGELFF,TGTGCCTGGAAAACCGGAGGGGGGACCGGGGAGCTGTTTTTT
-,-,TRBJ1-5,TRBV6-5,CASGRQAHQPQHF,TGTGCCAGCGGTCGACAGGCCCATCAGCCCCAGCATTTT
-,-,TRBJ1-6,TRBV5-1,CASRNRDRTGSLHF,TGCGCCAGCCGCAACAGGGATCGAACCGGGTCCCTCCACTTT
few,TRBD1,TRBJ1-5,TRBV19,CASTSGTGDQPQHF,TGTGCCAGTACCTCCGGGACAGGGGATCAGCCCCAGCATTTT
-,-,TRBJ2-7,TRBV7-2,CASSSGLQAYEQYF,TGTGCCAGCAGCTCGGGGCTGCAGGCCTACGAGCAGTACTTC
-,TRBD1,TRBJ1-2,TRBV7-8,CASSLAGTGRNGYTF,TGTGCCAGCAGCTTAGCCGGGACAGGGAGGAATGGCTACACCTTC
few,-,TRBJ1-1,TRBV9,CASSPRPGTEAFF,TGTGCCAGCAGCCCCCGGCCGGGGACTGAAGCTTTCTTT
-,-,TRBJ1-5,TRBV6-1,CASSDPSGGYNQPQHF,TGTGCCAGCAGTGATCCTTCGGGCGGATACAATCAGCCCCAGCATTTT
-,-,TRBJ1-2,TRBV6-6,CASSYSSTRENYGYTF,TGTGCCAGCAGTTACTCGAGTACCAGGGAGAACTATGGCTACACCTTC
few,-,TRBJ2-7,TRBV6-8,CAGRGLSYEQYF,TGTGCCGGCAGGGGCCTCTCCTACGAGCAGTACTTC
-,TRBD2,TRBJ2-5,TRBV9,CASSVGTSGYQETQYF,TGTGCCAGCAGCGTAGGGACTAGCGGGTACCAAGAGACCCAGTACTTC
-,TRBD1,TRBJ1-2,TRBV5-1,CASSFGQGNGYTF,TGCGCCAGCAGCTTTGGACAGGGGAATGGCTACACCTTC
-,TRBD2,TRBJ2-2,TRBV28,CASRPTRGLADTGELFF,TGTGCCAGCAGACCAACCCGGGGACTAGCGGACACCGGGGAGCTGTTTTTT
-,-,TRBJ1-6,TRBV6-5,CASRRTNSPLHF,TGTGCCAGCAGACGGACGAATTCACCCCTCCACTTT
few,TRBD1,TRBJ1-1,TRBV6-6,CASSYEGQVDTEAFF,TGTGCCAGCAGTTACGAGGGACAGGTTGACACTGAAGCTTTCTTT